These T cell receptor beta chains were read from a single sample in a study of cytomegalovirus exposure and HLA in healthy donors. Measured with immunoSEQ multiplex PCR; TCRdb has only the in-frame clones, and not every one. The sample lists some 210,000 clones, 70% to 90% occurring once. Input material: PBMCs. The receptors shown here come from a woman between 18 and 30 years old in good health and CMV-seronegative. Both conserved end residues are part of each CDR3. D genes are given only for firm matches. Clone size is not always given. Where it is, it says once, few, many or a class for expanded clones.

TRBV7-8,TRBD1,-,TRBJ2-7,TGTGCCAGCAGCTCGACAGGGCGGTACGAGCAGTACTTC,CASSSTGRYEQYF
TRBV27,-,-,TRBJ2-2,TGTGCCAGCATGGCCCTGAACACCGGGGAGCTGTTTTTT,CASMALNTGELFF
TRBV7-6,TRBD1,-,TRBJ2-7,TGTGCCAGCAGCTCGAGAACCCGGGACAGGGGCTCCTACGAGCAGTACTTC,CASSSRTRDRGSYEQYF
TRBV5-1,-,-,TRBJ1-2,TGCGCCAGCAGCTATGACAAAACCTATGGCTACACCTTC,CASSYDKTYGYTF
TRBV6-4,TRBD2,-,TRBJ2-3,TGTGCCAGCAGTCCGACTAGCGGGGGGGCGAATACGCAGTATTTT,CASSPTSGGANTQYF
TRBV7-3,TRBD2,-,TRBJ2-1,TGTGCCAGCAGCTTAGGCCTAAGCGGGGGGGCCCTCAATGAGCAGTTCTTC,CASSLGLSGGALNEQFF
TRBV6-4,-,-,TRBJ2-2,TGTGCCAGCAGTGTTTTCGCTGGCGGGGAGCTGTTTTTT,CASSVFAGGELFF
TRBV18,TRBD1,-,TRBJ2-7,TGTGCCAGCTCTCCCAGACAGGGGGAAACCTACGAGCAGTACTTC,CASSPRQGETYEQYF
TRBV4-2,-,-,TRBJ1-2,TGTGCCAGCAGCCCGATCCATGACAGCGACGGCTACACCTTC,CASSPIHDSDGYTF
TRBV6-1,-,-,TRBJ1-2,TGTGCCAGCACACAGCCTAATTACTATGGCTACACCTTC,CASTQPNYYGYTF
TRBV13,-,once,TRBJ2-1,TGTGCCAGCAGCCCAACCCGGGAGTCCTACAATGAGCAGTTCTTC,CASSPTRESYNEQFF
TRBV7-9,-,-,TRBJ1-2,TGTGCCAGCAGCTTTGGACAGTTCTATGGCTACACCTTC,CASSFGQFYGYTF
TRBV12-2,-,once,TRBJ2-5,TGTGCAGTATGGATAACGGGATCGGTAAATCAAGAGACCCAGTACTTC,CAVWITGSVNQETQYF
TRBV6-6,TRBD2,-,TRBJ2-7,TGTGCCAGCAAGAACCTAGCGGCCCGGAGCGAGCAGTACTTC,CASKNLAARSEQYF
TRBV29-1,-,few,TRBJ2-1,TGCAGCGTTGGCCCGAGGAGGGGGCACAATGAGCAGTTCTTC,CSVGPRRGHNEQFF
TRBV28,-,-,TRBJ2-3,TGTGCCAGCAGTTTTTTAGGGCGGGCAGATACGCAGTATTTT,CASSFLGRADTQYF
TRBV6-1,TRBD1,-,TRBJ1-1,TGTGCCAGCAGTGGGCCGGACAGGCACTTTATGAACACTGAAGCTTTCTTT,CASSGPDRHFMNTEAFF
TRBV2,-,-,TRBJ2-1,TGTGCCAGCAGTCTGGACAGTTTCACCTACAATGAGCAGTTCTTC,CASSLDSFTYNEQFF
TRBV2,TRBD1,-,TRBJ2-7,TGTGCCAGCAGTGGTGGACAGGGAAAATACTACGAGCAGTACTTC,CASSGGQGKYYEQYF
TRBV29-1,TRBD1,-,TRBJ1-4,TGCAGCGTTGAGGCAGGGGGCCATGCGGGACTGTTTTTT,CSVEAGGHAGLFF
TRBV6-5,-,once,TRBJ2-2,TGTGCCAGCAGTTACGCCGGGGGCGGGGAGCTGTTTTTT,CASSYAGGGELFF
TRBV7-8,-,few,TRBJ2-7,TGTGCCAGCAGCTTAGGAGGGCCCTCCTACGAGCAGTACTTC,CASSLGGPSYEQYF
TRBV5-1,-,-,TRBJ1-1,TGCGCCAGCAGCTTGGACAAGTTAAGTGAAGCTTTCTTT,CASSLDKLSEAFF
TRBV5-1,TRBD1,-,TRBJ2-7,TGCGCCAGCAGCTTGGGACAGGGGTCCTTTCATAAGTTCGTGCAGTACTTC,CASSLGQGSFHKFVQYF
TRBV5-1,-,-,TRBJ1-4,TGCGCCAGCAGCGTGACAGCAACTAATGAAAAACTGTTTTTT,CASSVTATNEKLFF
TRBV19,TRBD2,-,TRBJ2-5,TGTGCCAGGCTCCTAGCGGGTGAAGAGACCCAGTACTTC,CARLLAGEETQYF
TRBV6-4,-,-,TRBJ2-3,TGTGCCAGCAGTGAGGGCCTAGAGGCAGATACGCAGTATTTT,CASSEGLEADTQYF
TRBV15,TRBD1,-,TRBJ2-1,TGTGCCACCAGCAGAGATCGGCAGGGGGCCGATGAGCAGTTCTTC,CATSRDRQGADEQFF
TRBV5-4,-,-,TRBJ2-5,TGTGCCAGCAGCCTCGACTTCGAGGAGACCCAGTACTTC,CASSLDFEETQYF
TRBV10-1,-,-,TRBJ1-2,TGCGCCAGCAGTGAGGTGAAAACAGGGAGTGACGGCTACACCTTC,CASSEVKTGSDGYTF
TRBV15,-,-,TRBJ2-2,TGTGCCACCAGCAGAGGGGTAAACACCGGGGAGCTGTTTTTT,CATSRGVNTGELFF
TRBV4-1,-,once,TRBJ1-1,TGCGCCAGCAGCCAACACAGGAGGAACACTGAAGCTTTCTTT,CASSQHRRNTEAFF
TRBV7-9,-,-,TRBJ1-1,TGTGCCAGCAGCTACGGCTGGGGGGAAGGCACTGAAGCTTTCTTT,CASSYGWGEGTEAFF
TRBV6-1,-,few,TRBJ2-7,TGTGCCAGCAGTGGCGTGGGGGAAGTCTCCGAGCAGTACTTC,CASSGVGEVSEQYF
TRBV2,-,-,TRBJ2-2,TGTGCCACCGTAGGCAGTTTGAACACCGGGGAGCTGTTTTTT,CATVGSLNTGELFF
TRBV28,-,-,TRBJ2-1,TGTGCCAGCAGTTCACCAGGGCCGACCCACAATGAGCAGTTCTTC,CASSSPGPTHNEQFF
TRBV7-3,-,-,TRBJ2-2,TGTGCCAGCAGCTTAACCGGCAGGGCGGGCGGGGAGCTGTTTTTT,CASSLTGRAGGELFF
TRBV20-1,-,-,TRBJ2-7,TGCAGTGCCAGAGGACTAAACGAGCAGTACTTC,CSARGLNEQYF
TRBV28,-,-,TRBJ1-5,TGTGCCAGCAGTTCTAGCCTTAGCAATCAGCCCCAGCATTTT,CASSSSLSNQPQHF
TRBV27,-,-,TRBJ2-1,TGTGCCAGCAGTTTAAGGGCTGGATACAATGAGCAGTTCTTC,CASSLRAGYNEQFF
TRBV6-5,TRBD1,-,TRBJ2-1,TGTGCCAGCAGAGTGGACAGGGGTACGGATGAGCAGTTCTTC,CASRVDRGTDEQFF
TRBV2,TRBD1,few,TRBJ1-2,TGTGCCAGCAGTGAAACAGGGGGCGACTATGGCTACACCTTC,CASSETGGDYGYTF
TRBV6-1,TRBD1,-,TRBJ1-5,TGTGCCAGCAGTGACGGGACAGGTTGGAATCAGCCCCAGCATTTT,CASSDGTGWNQPQHF
TRBV10-1,-,-,TRBJ1-1,TGCGCCAGAGGAGACACTGAAGCTTTCTTT,CARGDTEAFF
TRBV6-1,-,once,TRBJ2-1,TGTGCCAGCATTGTACAGAATGAGCAGTTCTTC,CASIVQNEQFF
TRBV7-8,TRBD2,-,TRBJ2-5,TGTGCCAGCAGCTCTAGCGGGAGGGAGACCCAGTACTTC,CASSSSGRETQYF
TRBV27,TRBD1,-,TRBJ2-5,TGTGCCAGCAGTTTACAGGGGGCTGGTGAGACCCAGTACTTC,CASSLQGAGETQYF
TRBV1,-,-,TRBJ2-7,TGCACCAGCAGTGCCCTAGGCTACGAGCAGTACTTC,CTSSALGYEQYF
TRBV23-1,TRBD1,-,TRBJ2-4,TGCGCCAGCAGTCAGGGACAGACCTTAGCCAAAAACATTCAGTACTTC,CASSQGQTLAKNIQYF